The clone carrying this TCR beta chain was seen repeatedly, ten times or more. Its specificity is unknown. TCRdb redid the calling of the multiplex PCR reads with MiXCR, one entry per CDR3 protein. The table lists roughly 110,000 distinct CDR3 sequences, 30% of them singletons. The data were taken from a study of breast tumors, draining lymph nodes, adjacent tissues. Study-level findings and limits: Data fit most tumor T cells coming from lymph node, expanding in tumor.

Samples came from axillary lymph nodes draining the breast cancer. Sequenced input: axillary lymph node tissue. The clonotype comes from a female donor with breast cancer. Some clones in this sample may be carry-over from other donors' samples.

CDR3 DNA sequence: TGTGCCAGCAGTTACTCGAAGGTTAGCGGGAGCCACCCTAGCACAGATACGCAGTATTTT. Translated: CASSYSKVSGSHPSTDTQYF. The J gene is TRBJ2-3, the V gene TRBV6-5; 9 nucleotides line up with TRBD2. In germline, CDR1 is MNHEY, CDR2 SVGAGI. The CDR3 extends over 20 amino acids. V trimming: 0 bases; J trimming: 0 bases; junction bases outside the gene matches: 13.